Sequencing of this TCR beta chain was carried out in a study of CD8 T cells in Susac syndrome. Blood CD8+ and CD4+ T cells underwent high-throughput TCR beta sequencing. Random hexamers were used to reverse transcribe the RNA input (about 0.45 to 1 ug). TCRdb re-analysed the immunoSEQ multiplex PCR reads in MiXCR, keeping a single row per CDR3 protein. The sample records some 180,000 distinct CDR3 sequences, 85% to 95% being singletons. Germline CDR1 is SNHLY and CDR2 is FYNNEI. Unmatched junction bases numbered 6, after V lost 6 bases and J lost 4 bases. There are 15 residues in the CDR3. Sequenced: CD4+ T cells from PBMCs. V and J are TRBV2 and TRBJ2-3, with 11 bases matching TRBD2. The origin of this receptor is a human donor in good health. CDR3 nucleotide sequence: TGTGCCAGCAGACCACTAGCGGGAGATGCAGATACGCAGTATTTT. This translates into CASRPLAGDADTQYF.